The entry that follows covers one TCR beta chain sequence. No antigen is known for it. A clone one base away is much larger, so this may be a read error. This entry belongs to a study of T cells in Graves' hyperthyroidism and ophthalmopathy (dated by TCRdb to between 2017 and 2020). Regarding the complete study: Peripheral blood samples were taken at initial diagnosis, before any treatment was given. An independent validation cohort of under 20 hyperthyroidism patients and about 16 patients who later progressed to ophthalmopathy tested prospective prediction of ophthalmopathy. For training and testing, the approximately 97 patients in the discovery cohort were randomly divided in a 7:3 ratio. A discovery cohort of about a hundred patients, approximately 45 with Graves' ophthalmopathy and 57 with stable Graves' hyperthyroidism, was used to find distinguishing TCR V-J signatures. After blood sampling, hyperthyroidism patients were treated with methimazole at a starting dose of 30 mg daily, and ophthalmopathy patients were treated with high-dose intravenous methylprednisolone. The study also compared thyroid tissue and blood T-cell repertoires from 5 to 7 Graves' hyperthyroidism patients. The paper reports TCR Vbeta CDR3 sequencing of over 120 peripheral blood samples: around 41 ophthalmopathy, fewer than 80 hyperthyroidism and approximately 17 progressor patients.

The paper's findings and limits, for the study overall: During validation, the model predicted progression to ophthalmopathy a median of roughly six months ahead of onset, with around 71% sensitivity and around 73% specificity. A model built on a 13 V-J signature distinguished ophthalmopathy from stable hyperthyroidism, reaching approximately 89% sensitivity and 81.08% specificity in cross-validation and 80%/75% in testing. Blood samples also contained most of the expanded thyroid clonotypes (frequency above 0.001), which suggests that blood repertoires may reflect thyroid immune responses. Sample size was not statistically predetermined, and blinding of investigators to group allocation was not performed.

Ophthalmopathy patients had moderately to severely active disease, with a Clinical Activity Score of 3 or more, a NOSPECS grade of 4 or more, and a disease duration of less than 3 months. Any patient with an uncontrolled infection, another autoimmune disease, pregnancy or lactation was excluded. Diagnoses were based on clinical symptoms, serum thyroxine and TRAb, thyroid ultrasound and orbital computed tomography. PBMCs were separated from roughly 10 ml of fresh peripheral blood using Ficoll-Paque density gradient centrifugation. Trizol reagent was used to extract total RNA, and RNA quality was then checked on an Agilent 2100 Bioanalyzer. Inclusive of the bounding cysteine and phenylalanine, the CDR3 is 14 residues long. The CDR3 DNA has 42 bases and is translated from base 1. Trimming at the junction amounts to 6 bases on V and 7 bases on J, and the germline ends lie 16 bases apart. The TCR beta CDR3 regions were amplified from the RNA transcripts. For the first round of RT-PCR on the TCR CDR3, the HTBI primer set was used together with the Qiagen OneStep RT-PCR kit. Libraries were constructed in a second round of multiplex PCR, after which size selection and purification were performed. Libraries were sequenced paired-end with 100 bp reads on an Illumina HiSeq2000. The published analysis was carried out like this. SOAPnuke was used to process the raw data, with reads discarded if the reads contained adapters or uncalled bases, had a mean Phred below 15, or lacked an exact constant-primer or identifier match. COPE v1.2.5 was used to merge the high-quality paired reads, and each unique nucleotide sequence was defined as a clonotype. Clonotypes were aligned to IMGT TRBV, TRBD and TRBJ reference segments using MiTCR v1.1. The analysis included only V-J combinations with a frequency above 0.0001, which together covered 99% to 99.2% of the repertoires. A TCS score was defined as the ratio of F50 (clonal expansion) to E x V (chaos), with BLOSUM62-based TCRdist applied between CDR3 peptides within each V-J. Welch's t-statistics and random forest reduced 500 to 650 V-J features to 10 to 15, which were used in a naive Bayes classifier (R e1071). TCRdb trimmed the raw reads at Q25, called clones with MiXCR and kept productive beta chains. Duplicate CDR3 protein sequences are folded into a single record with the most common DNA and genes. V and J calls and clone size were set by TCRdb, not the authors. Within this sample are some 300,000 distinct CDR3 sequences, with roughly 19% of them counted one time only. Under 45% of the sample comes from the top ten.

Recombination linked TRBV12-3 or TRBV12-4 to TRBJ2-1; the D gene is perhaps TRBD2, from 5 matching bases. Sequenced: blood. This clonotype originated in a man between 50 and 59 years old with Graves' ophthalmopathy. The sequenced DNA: TGTGCCAGCAGAGGTAGCGAGAGAAGTAATGAGCAGTTCTTC. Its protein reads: CASRGSERSNEQFF.